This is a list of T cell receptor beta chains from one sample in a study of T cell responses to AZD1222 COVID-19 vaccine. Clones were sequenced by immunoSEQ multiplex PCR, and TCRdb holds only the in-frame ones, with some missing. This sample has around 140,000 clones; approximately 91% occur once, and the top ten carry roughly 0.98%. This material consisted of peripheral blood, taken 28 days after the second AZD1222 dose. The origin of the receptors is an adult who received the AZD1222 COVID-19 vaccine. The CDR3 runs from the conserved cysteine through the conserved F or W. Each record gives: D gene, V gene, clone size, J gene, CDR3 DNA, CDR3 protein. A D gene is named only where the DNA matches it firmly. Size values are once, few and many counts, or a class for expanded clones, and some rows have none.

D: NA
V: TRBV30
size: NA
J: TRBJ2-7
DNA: TGTGCCTGGAGGTACACCTTCGAGCAGTACTTC
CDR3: CAWRYTFEQYF

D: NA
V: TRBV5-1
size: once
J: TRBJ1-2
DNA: TGCGCCAGCAGCTTGGCCGAGACATCCCACGATGGCTACACCTTC
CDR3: CASSLAETSHDGYTF

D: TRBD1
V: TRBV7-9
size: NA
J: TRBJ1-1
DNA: TGTGCCAGCAGCTTCCTCACAGGGGGCAACATTGAAGCTTTCTTT
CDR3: CASSFLTGGNIEAFF

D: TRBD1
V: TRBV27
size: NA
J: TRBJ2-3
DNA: TGTGCCAGCAGCCCTGTCGGTGGCAGGGGGCTAACAGATACGCAGTATTTT
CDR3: CASSPVGGRGLTDTQYF

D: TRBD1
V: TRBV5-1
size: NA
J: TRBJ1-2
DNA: TGCGCCAGCAGCTGGCAGGGACAGGGGCTAGGCTACACCTTC
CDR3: CASSWQGQGLGYTF

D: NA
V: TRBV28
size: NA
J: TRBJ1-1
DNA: TGTGCCAGCAGTTTATTAGCCCAGGGGAAAACTTTCTTT
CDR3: CASSLLAQGKTFF

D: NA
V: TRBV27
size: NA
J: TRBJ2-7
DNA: TGTGCCAGCAGCCCTCCTCGGACAGCCTCCTACGAGCAGTACTTC
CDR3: CASSPPRTASYEQYF

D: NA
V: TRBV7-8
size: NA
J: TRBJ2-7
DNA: TGTGCCAGCAGCTTACGGACAGGAGCCCGGGGGTCCGAGCAGTACTTC
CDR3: CASSLRTGARGSEQYF

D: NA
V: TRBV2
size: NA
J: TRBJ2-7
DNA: TGTGCCAGCAGTGACCCAGGAGTCTCCTACGAGCAGTACTTC
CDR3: CASSDPGVSYEQYF

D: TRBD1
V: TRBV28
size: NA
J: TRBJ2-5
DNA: TGTGCCAGCAGTCACCGACAGGGGGGTATCGAGACCCAGTACTTC
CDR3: CASSHRQGGIETQYF

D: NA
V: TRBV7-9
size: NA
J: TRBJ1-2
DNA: TGTGCCAGCAGCTCCCGAAACTATGGCTACACCTTC
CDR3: CASSSRNYGYTF

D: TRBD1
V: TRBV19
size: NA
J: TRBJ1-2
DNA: TGTGCCTGTAGTCCCGGGACAGCGGTATATGGCTACACCTTC
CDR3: CACSPGTAVYGYTF

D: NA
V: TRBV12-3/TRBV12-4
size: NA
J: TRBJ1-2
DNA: TGTGCCAGCTATGGCTACACCTTC
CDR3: CASYGYTF

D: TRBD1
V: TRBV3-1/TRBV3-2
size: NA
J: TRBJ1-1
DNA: TGTGCCAGCAGCTTAGGACAGGGTAGTGAAGCTTTCTTT
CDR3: CASSLGQGSEAFF

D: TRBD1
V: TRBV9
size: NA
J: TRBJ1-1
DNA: TGTGCCAGCAGCGTAGCTACCGGCAGGGGGGGGAACACTGAAGCTTTCTTT
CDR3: CASSVATGRGGNTEAFF

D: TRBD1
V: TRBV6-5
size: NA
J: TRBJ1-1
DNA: TGTGCCAGCAGTTACTCGACAGGGACCACTGAAGCTTTCTTT
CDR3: CASSYSTGTTEAFF

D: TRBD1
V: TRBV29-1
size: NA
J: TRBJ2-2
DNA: TGCAGCGTGGGACAGACACTGACCGGGGAGCTGTTTTTT
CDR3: CSVGQTLTGELFF

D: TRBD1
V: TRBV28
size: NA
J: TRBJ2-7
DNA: TGTGCCAGCAGTCGGGGCCCCGGGACAGGTCCGTCCTTC
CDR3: CASSRGPGTGPSF

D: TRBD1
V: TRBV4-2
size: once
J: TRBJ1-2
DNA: TGTGCCAGCAGCCAAGAACAGGGGGGGCATGGCTACACCTTC
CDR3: CASSQEQGGHGYTF

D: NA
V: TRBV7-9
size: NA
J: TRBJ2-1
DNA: TGTGCCAGCAGCTTAAGGGCCACCTGGGAGGAGCAGTTCTTC
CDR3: CASSLRATWEEQFF

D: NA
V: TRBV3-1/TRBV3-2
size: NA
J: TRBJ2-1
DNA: TGTGCCAGCAGCCCCCAAATAGGTGGGTGGCAGTTCTTC
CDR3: CASSPQIGGWQFF

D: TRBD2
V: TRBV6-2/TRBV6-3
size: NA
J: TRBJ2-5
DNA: TGTGCCAGCAGTTCTAGCGGCATAAAGAAGACCCAGTACTTC
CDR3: CASSSSGIKKTQYF

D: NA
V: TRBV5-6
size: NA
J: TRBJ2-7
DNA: TGTGCCAGCAGCTACCGGGGCGGGGTGACCTACGAGCAGTACTTC
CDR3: CASSYRGGVTYEQYF

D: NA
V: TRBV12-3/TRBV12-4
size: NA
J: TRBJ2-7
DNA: TGTGCCAGCAGTTTAAAGGTTGACTACGAGCAGTACTTC
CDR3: CASSLKVDYEQYF

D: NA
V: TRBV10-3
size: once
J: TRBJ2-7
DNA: TGTGCCATCAGTGCGACAGGTACGACCGGCGAGCAGTACTTC
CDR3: CAISATGTTGEQYF

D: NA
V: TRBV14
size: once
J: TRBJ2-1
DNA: TGTGCCAGCAGCCAAGGGACGGGACCCTACAATGAGCAGTTCTTC
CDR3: CASSQGTGPYNEQFF

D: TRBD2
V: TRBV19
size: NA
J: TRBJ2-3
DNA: TGTGCCAGTAGTACCCGCGAGCGGGGGCGCCTGACAGATACGCAGTATTTT
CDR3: CASSTRERGRLTDTQYF

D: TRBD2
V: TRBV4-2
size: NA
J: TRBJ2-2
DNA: TGTGCCAGCAGCCAACAGTTGGGGACTAGACACACCGGGGAGCTGTTTTTT
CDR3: CASSQQLGTRHTGELFF

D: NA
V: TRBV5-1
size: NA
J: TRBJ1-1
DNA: TGCGCCAGCAGCTATGGGAACACTGAAGCTTTCTTT
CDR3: CASSYGNTEAFF